This T cell receptor beta chain was captured in a study of CD8 T cells in ankylosing spondylitis. V was pared by 3 bases and J by 6 bases, with 9 bases between. Germline V gene data show CDR1 as ENHRY and CDR2 as SYGVKD. The CDR3 is made up of 12 amino acids. A single record per CDR3 protein comes from TCRdb applying MiXCR to the 5' RACE reads. The sample shows approximately 35,000 distinct CDR3 sequences, approximately 11% of them seen only once. The TCR was taken from a male donor with ankylosing spondylitis. The rearrangement uses TRBV10-3 and TRBJ2-7; D call uncertain. Sequences were obtained from synovial fluid, either unsorted or a sorted T cell fraction (not recorded which). CDR3 region: CAISEPRGEQYF. CDR3 bases: TGTGCCATCAGTGAACCCCGTGGCGAGCAGTACTTC.